The 14 T cell receptor beta chains given below trace back to one sample, sequenced in a study of identical twins. TCRdb used MiXCR to reprocess the 5' RACE reads, holding one entry per CDR3 protein. The repertoire includes about 730,000 distinct CDR3 sequences, roughly 20% of them detected once, and roughly 4% sits in the top ten. This same sample was also part of a study on T cells expressing NK-cell markers.

The material sequenced was PBMCs. These receptors were taken from a woman aged 18-29 years in good health.

The chain couples TRBV18 to TRBJ1-2; D call uncertain. CDR1 and CDR2 (germline): KGHSH, LQKENI. V lost 2 bases and J lost 6, with 10 bases in between. The CDR3 runs 13 residues. The CDR3 sequence is CASSPSREHGYTF. The DNA for the CDR3 is TGTGCCAGCTCACCATCCCGGGAGCATGGCTACACCTTC.

The chain links TRBV13 to TRBJ2-1, with D possibly called TRBD1 or TRBD2 (5 bases each). This CDR3 has 17 amino acids. Trimming pared 1 base from V and 9 bases from J, leaving 22 bases between. Per germline, CDR1 PRHDT and CDR2 FYEKMQ (reference sequence). CDR3 coding DNA: TGTGCCAGCAGCTTAGACTTGAGGGGCTTGGGTCGCGGTGAGCAGTTCTTC. Encoded protein: CASSLDLRGLGRGEQFF.

The rearrangement uses TRBV20-1 and TRBJ2-1; D is perhaps TRBD1 or TRBD2 (7 bases each). CDR1 and CDR2 from the germline V gene are DFQATT and SNEGSKA (reference sequence). V was clipped by 7 bases and J by 0 bases, with 19 bases between them. The CDR3 runs to 16 residues. DNA of the CDR3: TGCAGTGTCGAGACAGGGAGGGGGAACTCCTACAATGAGCAGTTCTTC. It codes for CSVETGRGNSYNEQFF.

The V and J genes are TRBV6-1 and TRBJ1-3; D gene uncertain. Germline CDR1 MNHNS, CDR2 SASEGT. The CDR3 totals 15 residues. Between the trimmed V and J ends, which lost 6 bases and 1 base, there was a span of 13 bases. The CDR3 bases are TGTGCCAGCAGCCGGAACGGAGGATCTGGAAACACCATATATTTT. Translated, it gives CASSRNGGSGNTIYF.

The rearrangement links TRBV13 to TRBJ2-1; weak D call: TRBD2 (5 bases). Germline lookup yields CDR1 PRHDT and CDR2 FYEKMQ (reference sequence). CDR3 length: 17 amino acids. The V and J ends lost 4 bases and 4 bases respectively, with 20 bases between them. This CDR3 is CASSWMLASRGYNEQFF. The CDR3 nucleotides read TGTGCCAGCAGCTGGATGTTAGCGTCCAGAGGGTACAATGAGCAGTTCTTC.

The CDR3 nucleotides read TGCAGTGCTATAGATGCCCGTAGCTCCTACGAGCAGTACTTC. Protein sequence: CSAIDARSSYEQYF. This sequence joins TRBV20-1 and TRBJ2-7; D remains unclear. The CDR3 spans 14 residues. Looked up from germline, CDR1 is DFQATT and CDR2 is SNEGSKA (reference sequence). V lost 4 bases and J lost 0, with 13 bases in between.

This clonotype occurred a few times. The V gene is TRBV5-1, the J gene TRBJ1-1, with D tentatively TRBD1 (5 bases). The V gene's germline CDR1 is SGHRS and CDR2 YFSETQ. Trimming removed 5 bases from V and 0 bases from J, with 14 bases in between. The CDR3 sequence is 15 residues long. CDR3 DNA sequence: TGCGCCAGCAGGGTCCCCGGGACGATGAACACTGAAGCTTTCTTT. Encoded protein: CASRVPGTMNTEAFF.

This clonotype was observed a few times. J is TRBJ1-1 and V is TRBV20-1; no clear D gene. Trimming took off 5 bases at V and 3 bases at J, with 16 bases between the two ends. CDR1 and CDR2 from the germline V gene are DFQATT and SNEGSKA (reference sequence). The CDR3 runs 14 residues. CDR3: CSAQVGRKDTEAFF. In DNA, the CDR3 is TGCAGTGCTCAGGTCGGCAGGAAGGACACTGAAGCTTTCTTT.

The chain couples TRBV29-1 to TRBJ2-1; 7 positions agree with TRBD2. The V segment lost 6 bases and the J segment 13 bases; nucleotides outside the gene matches: 15. In germline, CDR1 is SQVTM, CDR2 ANQGSEA. This CDR3 has 13 residues. The CDR3 DNA is TGCAGCGTGTATCGTACTAGCGCCCAAGGTCAGTTCTTC. Translating it yields CSVYRTSAQGQFF.

The genes are TRBV5-1 and TRBJ2-1, with 14 nucleotides matching TRBD2. With 6 bases clipped from V and 6 bases from J, the junction kept 11 bases outside the gene matches. The CDR3 runs 17 residues. In germline, CDR1 is SGHRS, CDR2 YFSETQ. In DNA, the CDR3 is TGCGCCAGCAAGTCCCAACCGGGACTAGCGGGAGCCAATGAGCAGTTCTTC. This sequence encodes CASKSQPGLAGANEQFF.

This clonotype showed up just a few times. The gene calls are TRBV20-1 and TRBJ2-1, with 9 nucleotides matching TRBD1. Trimming took 6 bases from V and 10 from J; bases not matched to a gene: 7. Germline-derived CDR1 and CDR2 are DFQATT and SNEGSKA (reference sequence). This CDR3 spans 12 amino acids. CDR3 loop: CSASDRGREQFF. Written as DNA, the CDR3 is TGCAGTGCCTCGGACAGGGGAAGGGAGCAGTTCTTC.

This sequence joins TRBV20-1 and TRBJ2-3, with 12 positions matching TRBD2. The CDR3 sequence is 15 residues long. Losses at the gene ends were 6 bases for V and 0 bases for J; bases not matched to a gene: 4. Per the germline V gene, CDR1 is DFQATT and CDR2 is SNEGSKA (reference sequence). CDR3: CSADGLAGSTDTQYF. CDR3 sequence (DNA): TGCAGTGCAGATGGACTAGCGGGAAGCACAGATACGCAGTATTTT.

This clonotype was recorded many times. The rearrangement links TRBV12-3 or TRBV12-4 to TRBJ2-1; D uncertain. CDR3 length: 12 amino acids. Trimming cost V 1 base and J 15 bases, with 13 bases left between them. CDR3 nucleotides: TGTGCCAGCAGTTTAGGAGGTTTTATGCGGTTCTTC. Translating gives CASSLGGFMRFF.

In this sample, this clonotype turned up a few times. The chain joins TRBV7-2 to TRBJ2-1; D not resolved. Looked up from germline, CDR1 is SGHTA and CDR2 is FQGNSA. V was shortened by 2 bases and J by 8 bases, with 10 bases between the two germline ends. This CDR3 is built from 13 residues. In nucleotides, the CDR3 is TGTGCCAGCAGCTTAAAGGGAATACATGAGCAGTTCTTC. The encoded protein is CASSLKGIHEQFF.